This T cell receptor beta chain was sequenced during a study of CXCR3-negative and CXCR3-positive naive CD8 T cells. Study outcomes and limitations: Fresh PBMCs were used in most assays, and CXCR3 expression partially decreased after cryopreservation. CXCR3-positive naive cells had TRB CDR3s that were more hydrophobic than CXCR3-negative naive cells had. For memory CD8+ cells diversity was much lower, but both naive subsets had comparably high diversity.

UMI-labeled TRB cDNA libraries were prepared by 5' RACE. TCRdb re-called the 5' RACE reads, yielding one record per CDR3 amino acid sequence without DNA. The repertoire table contains around 130,000 distinct CDR3 sequences. Comment on this clonotype: Its specificity is not known.

This CDR3 is built from 14 residues. Per germline, CDR1 MGHDK and CDR2 SYGVNS. The sequence derives from a human donor in good health. Some clones in this sample may be carry-over from other donors' samples. The chain uses TRBV25-1 and TRBJ1-2. The sequenced sample consisted of naive CXCR3+ CD8+ T cells from blood. Subset of the sample: CD45RO-CCR7+CD27+CD95- naive CD8+ T cells expressing CXCR3 (TNR3+). The CDR3 loop reads CASSAVTSGDGYTF.